One sample yielded the 28 T cell receptor beta chains listed below, sequenced in a study of T-cell memory formation after mild COVID-19. Each CDR3 protein is one row after TCRdb ran MiXCR on the 5' RACE reads. The sample shows about 270,000 distinct CDR3 sequences, about 16% of them seen only once. The material sequenced was PBMCs or a T cell subset sorted from them (not recorded which). These receptors came from an adult woman who had mild COVID-19 (a few samples of this study predate the infection). Cell type and time point are not known.

The V and J genes are TRBV5-1 and TRBJ2-3, with 10 bases matching TRBD1. After removal of 1 base from V and 6 bases from J, the junction contained 8 bases not matched to a gene. CDR3 length equals 16 residues. Germline values: CDR1 SGHRS, CDR2 YFSETQ. The chain's CDR3 is CASSLTGTGAMDTQYF. The CDR3 nucleotides read TGCGCCAGCAGCTTGACCGGGACAGGGGCAATGGATACGCAGTATTTT. The whole variable domain, filled in from reference TRBV5-1 and TRBJ2-3, reads KAGVTQTPRYLIKTRGQQVTLSCSPISGHRSVSWYQQTPGQGLQFLFEYFSETQRNKGNFPGRFSGRQFSNSRSEMNVSTLELGDSALYLCASSLTGTGAMDTQYFGPGTRLTVL.

This clonotype was seen repeatedly, ten times or more. The V call is TRBV24-1, the J call TRBJ2-2, with TRBD1 identical over 8 bases. V was pared by 6 bases and J by 6 bases, with 5 bases of the junction left unmatched. Germline lookup yields CDR1 KGHDR and CDR2 SFDVKD. The CDR3 loop spans 14 amino acids. The CDR3 loop reads CATSSDRGAGELFF. As DNA, the CDR3 is TGTGCCACCAGTTCAGACAGGGGAGCCGGGGAGCTGTTTTTT.

This clonotype appeared a few times. CDR3 loop: CSAPRRTLQETQYF. The CDR3 coding sequence is TGCAGTGCTCCCCGCCGGACACTGCAAGAGACCCAGTACTTC. The chain employs TRBV20-1 and TRBJ2-5; D is possibly TRBD1 (5 bases). Germline lookup yields CDR1 DFQATT and CDR2 SNEGSKA (reference sequence). V was clipped by 5 bases and J by 2 bases, with 15 bases between them. CDR3 length: 14 residues.

The rearrangement links TRBV7-2 to TRBJ1-5; TRBD1 matches 12 bases. This CDR3 is built from 15 residues. V lost 4 bases, J lost 7 bases, and 5 bases stayed unmatched. Germline V gene lookup returns CDR1 SGHTA and CDR2 FQGNSA. This CDR3 is CASSSGQGAFQPQHF. The DNA of the CDR3 is TGTGCCAGCAGCTCGGGACAGGGGGCATTCCAGCCCCAGCATTTT.

V and J are TRBV15 and TRBJ1-3; 8 nucleotides match TRBD1. This CDR3 region has 18 residues. CDR1 is LNHNV and CDR2 is YYDKDF in the germline V gene (reference sequence). Losses at the gene ends were 0 bases for V and 4 bases for J; bases not matched to a gene: 11. The DNA for the CDR3 is TGTGCCACCAGCAGAGATCAGGGGGCCGCGGGAATAGGAAACACCATATATTTT. It translates to CATSRDQGAAGIGNTIYF.

The chain joins TRBV9 to TRBJ1-5; D not certain. The CDR3 consists of 15 residues. Trimming took 0 bases from V and 2 from J, leaving 9 bases between them. CDR1 and CDR2 from the germline V gene are SGDLS and YYNGEE. The CDR3 sequence is CASSVGSLGNQPQHF. The CDR3 DNA sequence: TGTGCCAGCAGCGTAGGAAGTCTGGGCAATCAGCCCCAGCATTTT.

A few counts support this clonotype. V is TRBV9 and J is TRBJ2-7; a weak D match, TRBD1 (6 bases). V was trimmed by 3 bases and J by 6 bases, leaving 13 bases between them. CDR1 and CDR2 (germline): SGDLS, YYNGEE. This CDR3 has 13 amino acids. CDR3 sequence reads: CASSEEQGGEQYF. The CDR3 nucleotides are TGTGCCAGCAGCGAAGAACAGGGTGGCGAGCAGTACTTC.

The chain uses TRBV2 and TRBJ2-7; 11 bases fit TRBD1. The junction had 5 bases not matched to a gene; V was cut back by 1 base and J by 6 bases. Germline values: CDR1 SNHLY, CDR2 FYNNEI. This CDR3 is 15 amino acids long. CDR3 amino acids: CASSEVDRGRGEQYF. In DNA form, the CDR3 reads TGTGCCAGCAGTGAAGTGGACAGGGGGCGAGGCGAGCAGTACTTC.

The chain uses TRBV5-4 and TRBJ1-3, with a weak D call TRBD1 (5 bases). CDR1 and CDR2 (germline): SGHNT, YYREEE (reference sequence). V lost 3 bases to trimming and J lost 2 bases, with 12 bases between them. This CDR3 spans 15 amino acids. The CDR3 is CASSSPDRAGNTIYF. The CDR3 coding sequence is TGTGCCAGCAGCTCGCCCGACAGAGCTGGAAACACCATATATTTT.

The gene calls are TRBV3-1 and TRBJ2-7, with D perhaps TRBD2 (6 bases). Trimming took 4 bases from V and 5 from J, leaving 12 bases between them. The germline V gene has CDR1 LGHDT and CDR2 YNNKEL (reference sequence). The CDR3 contains 13 residues. The CDR3 loop is CASSRRGRNEQYF. CDR3 coding DNA: TGTGCCAGCAGCCGGAGGGGCAGGAACGAGCAGTACTTC.

This clonotype has a handful of counts. CDR3 DNA sequence: TGTGCCAGCAGCTTACGGCCTTGGGATACTAACTATGGCTACACCTTC. This gives the protein CASSLRPWDTNYGYTF. The V gene is TRBV7-9, the J gene TRBJ1-2; D is unresolved. V dropped 2 bases and J dropped 0 bases, with 13 bases sitting between them. Per germline, CDR1 SEHNR and CDR2 FQNEAQ (reference sequence). The CDR3 sequence is 16 residues long.

This clonotype was seen only a few times. CDR3 loop: CASSSGLASNEQFF. CDR3 sequence (DNA): TGTGCCAGCAGCTCTGGACTAGCCAGCAATGAGCAGTTCTTC. The J gene is TRBJ2-1, the V gene TRBV7-3; 8 nucleotides align to TRBD2. The germline CDR1 and CDR2 sequences are SGHTA and FQGTGA. Trimming cost V 4 bases and J 6 bases; bases outside gene matches: 5. CDR3 size: 14 residues.

This sequence joins TRBV11-2 and TRBJ1-6; 7 bases match TRBD1. The CDR3 spans 15 residues. CDR1 is SGHAT and CDR2 is FQNNGV in the germline V gene. J gave up 10 bases and V 5 bases, and 11 bases lay outside the gene matches. CDR3 bases: TGTGCCAGCAGCCCCAGAGGAGGGGGCGGGTCACCCCTCCACTTT. The encoded protein is CASSPRGGGGSPLHF.

The J gene is TRBJ2-3, the V gene TRBV7-9, with D unclear. The CDR3 spans 14 residues. The germline CDR1 and CDR2 sequences are SEHNR and FQNEAQ (reference sequence). V lost 1 base, J lost 4 bases, and 9 bases lay in between. CDR3 in DNA: TGTGCCAGCAGCTTAGGTTGGGGTTCAGATACGCAGTATTTT. As protein: CASSLGWGSDTQYF.

This clonotype was seen only a few times. The chain links TRBV6-5 to TRBJ1-2; tentative D call: TRBD1 (5 bases). CDR1 MNHEY and CDR2 SVGAGI come from the germline V gene. The CDR3 runs to 14 residues. Trimming removed 7 bases at V and 4 bases at J, with 16 bases between. CDR3 residues: CASTPRGRVYGYTF. CDR3 DNA: TGTGCCAGCACCCCGAGGGGCAGGGTCTATGGCTACACCTTC.

This clonotype was detected a few times. V usage is TRBV27 and J usage is TRBJ1-5; D remains unclear. V was cut by 5 bases and J by 2 bases, with 22 bases left in between. The length of the CDR3 is 18 residues. Germline V lookup: CDR1 MNHEY, CDR2 SMNVEV (reference sequence). The CDR3 sequence is CASSPRGVARWGNQPQHF. Here the CDR3 DNA reads TGTGCCAGCAGTCCGCGGGGAGTCGCTCGGTGGGGCAATCAGCCCCAGCATTTT.

The chain links TRBV6-2 or TRBV6-3 to TRBJ1-5; 7 bases line up with TRBD1. CDR1 MNHEY and CDR2 SVGEGT come from the germline V gene. The CDR3 is made up of 14 amino acids. The V and J ends lost 6 bases and 3 bases, in that order; junction bases with no gene match: 5. The CDR3: CASRPGGFNQPQHF. The CDR3 DNA sequence: TGTGCCAGCAGACCAGGGGGATTCAATCAGCCCCAGCATTTT.

This sequence joins TRBV27 and TRBJ1-2; D might be TRBD1 (5 bases). V was trimmed by 0 bases and J by 3 bases, leaving 17 bases between them. Per germline, CDR1 MNHEY and CDR2 SMNVEV (reference sequence). The CDR3 has 17 amino acids. DNA for the CDR3: TGTGCCAGCAGTTTATCTAGGGTGGGGGGAGCTGACTATGGCTACACCTTC. Translation: CASSLSRVGGADYGYTF.

This clonotype was detected a few times. The chain is built from TRBV20-1 and TRBJ2-7; D perhaps matches TRBD2 (5 bases). This CDR3 contains 14 residues. The germline CDR1 and CDR2 sequences are DFQATT and SNEGSKA (reference sequence). V was shortened by 2 bases and J by 2 bases, with 13 bases between the two germline ends. The CDR3 protein is CSARRFEGTYEQYF. DNA of the CDR3: TGCAGTGCTAGAAGGTTCGAGGGAACCTACGAGCAGTACTTC.

V usage is TRBV7-2 and J usage is TRBJ2-5; 8 bases line up with TRBD2. This CDR3 spans 16 amino acids. Losses at the gene ends were 5 bases for V and 5 bases for J; bases not matched to a gene: 13. Germline V gives CDR1 SGHTA, CDR2 FQGNSA. DNA of the CDR3: TGTGCCAGCAGCCAAGGGAGCGGGGGCCGGGGGGAGACCCAGTACTTC. Protein sequence: CASSQGSGGRGETQYF. The full variable domain, completed using reference TRBV7-2 and TRBJ2-5, is GAGVSQSPSNKVTEKGKDVELRCDPISGHTALYWYRQSLGQGLEFLIYFQGNSAPDKSGLPSDRFSAERTGGSVSTLTIQRTQQEDSAVYLCASSQGSGGRGETQYFGPGTRLLVL.

This clonotype was seen a handful of times. V usage is TRBV5-1 and J usage is TRBJ2-2, with D hard to call. V gave up 0 bases and J gave up 0 bases, with 6 bases separating them. The CDR3 contains 15 residues. The germline CDR1 and CDR2 sequences are SGHRS and YFSETQ. The CDR3 here is CASSLVSANTGELFF. CDR3 sequence (DNA): TGCGCCAGCAGCTTGGTGTCAGCGAACACCGGGGAGCTGTTTTTT.

This clonotype was observed many times. V and J are TRBV25-1 and TRBJ2-7; 10 bases are a match to TRBD1. CDR1 MGHDK and CDR2 SYGVNS come from the germline V gene. V trimming: 2 bases; J trimming: 3 bases; junction bases outside the gene matches: 10. The CDR3 runs to 17 residues. The CDR3 nucleotides read TGTGCCAGCAGTGAAGGGCGAATGACAGGGGGCAGCTACGAGCAGTACTTC. Its translation: CASSEGRMTGGSYEQYF.

The table lists this clonotype with a few counts. The V gene is TRBV20-1, the J gene TRBJ2-1, with 8 bases that match TRBD2. J gave up 8 bases and V 3 bases, and 12 bases lay outside the gene matches. CDR3 length equals 15 residues. Germline lookup yields CDR1 DFQATT and CDR2 SNEGSKA (reference sequence). CDR3 in amino acids: CSASGGSGSSHEQFF. The DNA for the CDR3 is TGCAGTGCTAGTGGGGGCAGCGGGAGTAGCCATGAGCAGTTCTTC.

This sequence joins TRBV9 and TRBJ2-1; TRBD1 aligns across 8 bases. After removal of 0 bases from V and 1 base from J, the junction contained 0 bases not matched to a gene. The CDR3 is 15 amino acids. CDR1 is SGDLS, CDR2 YYNGEE, per germline. The CDR3: CASSVGQGSYNEQFF. Written as DNA, the CDR3 is TGTGCCAGCAGCGTAGGACAGGGGTCCTACAATGAGCAGTTCTTC.

This clonotype was seen many times. The chain uses TRBV20-1 and TRBJ2-3; D is uncertain. Per germline, CDR1 DFQATT and CDR2 SNEGSKA (reference sequence). CDR3 length: 11 amino acids. V shed 1 base and J shed 5 bases, with 4 bases lying between them. CDR3 loop: CSARGIDTQYF. The CDR3 DNA reads TGCAGTGCTAGAGGAATAGATACGCAGTATTTT.

This chain connects TRBV5-5 to TRBJ1-1; D is ambiguous. CDR1 and CDR2 (germline): SGHKS, YYEKEE (reference sequence). This CDR3 has 15 amino acids. V was clipped by 2 bases and J by 0 bases, with 11 bases between them. CDR3 coding DNA: TGTGCCAGCAGCTTCAGACCCGTGATGAACACTGAAGCTTTCTTT. It specifies CASSFRPVMNTEAFF.

This clonotype was counted at least ten times. The rearrangement joins TRBV29-1 to TRBJ1-5, with D unclear. V was clipped by 4 bases and J by 2 bases, with 15 bases between them. This CDR3 contains 15 residues. CDR1 is SQVTM, CDR2 ANQGSEA, per germline. CDR3: CSVAEGFLGNQPQHF. The CDR3 DNA follows: TGCAGCGTTGCGGAAGGGTTCTTAGGCAATCAGCCCCAGCATTTT. Combining the CDR3 with reference TRBV29-1 and TRBJ1-5 gives the whole variable domain SAVISQKPSRDICQRGTSLTIQCQVDSQVTMMFWYRQQPGQSLTLIATANQGSEATYESGFVIDKFPISRPNLTFSTLTVSNMSPEDSSIYLCSVAEGFLGNQPQHFGDGTRLSIL.

There are many counts of this clonotype. The rearrangement uses TRBV4-2 and TRBJ2-1; tentatively, D is TRBD1 (5 bases). CDR1 and CDR2 from the germline V gene are LGHNA and YNFKEQ. The CDR3 consists of 14 residues. V lost 0 bases and J 14 bases, leaving 17 bases between the germline ends. CDR3 amino acids: CASSQDQEGAGEFF. The CDR3 DNA follows: TGTGCCAGCAGCCAAGATCAAGAAGGGGCTGGGGAGTTCTTC.